The 21 T cell receptor beta chains in this list originate from one sample, sequenced in a study of blood T cell repertoires in COVID-19. Libraries were prepared by immunoSEQ multiplex PCR; TCRdb keeps only in-frame clonotypes and omits some of them. The repertoire holds more than 95,000 clones, with about 80% as singletons. The material sequenced was peripheral blood. These receptor sequences come from a man aged 60 to 69 with acute or convalescent COVID-19.

The V gene is TRBV5-1, the J gene TRBJ2-7, with TRBD2 identical over 12 bases. Trimming cost V 0 bases and J 1 base; bases outside gene matches: 5. Germline CDR1 SGHRS, CDR2 YFSETQ. CDR3 size: 17 residues. The chain's CDR3 is CASSLAGLAGGSYEQYF. DNA for the CDR3: TGCGCCAGCAGCTTGGCCGGCCTAGCGGGAGGGTCCTACGAGCAGTACTTC. Together with reference TRBV5-1 and TRBJ2-7, the CDR3 gives the full variable domain: KAGVTQTPRYLIKTRGQQVTLSCSPISGHRSVSWYQQTPGQGLQFLFEYFSETQRNKGNFPGRFSGRQFSNSRSEMNVSTLELGDSALYLCASSLAGLAGGSYEQYFGPGTRLTVT.

CDR3 sequence reads: CASGRGWNTIYF. In DNA form, the CDR3 reads TGTGCCAGCGGCAGGGGCTGGAACACCATATATTTT. The chain carries TRBV6-5 and TRBJ1-3, with a tentative D call TRBD1 (6 bases). Germline V gene lookup returns CDR1 MNHEY and CDR2 SVGAGI. Trimming cost V 8 bases and J 7 bases, with 12 bases left between them. The CDR3 sequence is 12 residues long.

A single count supports this clone. This rearrangement joins TRBV3-1 (or the pseudogene TRBV3-2) to TRBJ1-1, with TRBD1 as a possible D gene (6 bases). CDR3 length: 15 amino acids. The germline V gene has CDR1 LGHDT and CDR2 YNNKEL (reference sequence). Trimming pared 5 bases from V and 8 bases from J, leaving 21 bases between. Here the CDR3 DNA reads TGTGCCAGCAGCATTCAGGGGCGAAATCTGATCGAAGCTTTCTTT. As protein: CASSIQGRNLIEAFF.

The chain couples TRBV29-1 to TRBJ2-7; unclear D gene. CDR1 and CDR2 from the germline V gene are SQVTM and ANQGSEA. V was clipped by 4 bases and J by 4 bases, with 11 bases between them. This CDR3 is 12 amino acids long. CDR3 residues: CSVGPSNYEQYV. The CDR3 DNA sequence: TGCAGCGTTGGGCCCTCAAATTACGAGCAGTACGTC.

The V gene is TRBV27, the J gene TRBJ1-1; perhaps TRBD1 as D (6 bases). Germline-derived CDR1 and CDR2 are MNHEY and SMNVEV (reference sequence). Trimming cost V 10 bases and J 1 base, with 16 bases left between them. The CDR3 is 14 amino acids. CDR3 in amino acids: CATQKTGTNTEAFF. The CDR3 nucleotides read TGTGCCACCCAAAAAACAGGGACGAACACTGAAGCTTTCTTT.

This clone showed up just once. The chain is built from TRBV28 and TRBJ2-1, with 7 bases that match TRBD1. Trimming removed 2 bases from V and 6 bases from J; junction bases left unmatched: 4. Germline assignment: CDR1 MDHEN and CDR2 SYDVKM. This CDR3 comprises 14 residues. CDR3 sequence reads: CASSLTGVPNEQFF. The CDR3 bases are TGTGCCAGCAGTTTAACAGGGGTTCCCAATGAGCAGTTCTTC.

The chain employs TRBV28 and TRBJ2-7; weak D call: TRBD1 (6 bases). The V gene's germline CDR1 is MDHEN and CDR2 SYDVKM. V gave up 8 bases and J gave up 3 bases, with 11 bases separating them. This CDR3 spans 12 amino acids. In nucleotides, the CDR3 is TGTGCCAGCCAGGGGACCCTCTACGAGCAGTACTTC. It encodes CASQGTLYEQYF.

The chain employs TRBV5-1 and TRBJ1-2; no clear D gene. V lost 2 bases, J lost 6 bases, and 20 bases lay in between. Germline CDR1 SGHRS, CDR2 YFSETQ. The CDR3 totals 16 residues. Written as DNA, the CDR3 is TGCGCCAGCAGCTTAACGTATGAGAGCGTCTCCGATGGCTACACCTTC. It specifies CASSLTYESVSDGYTF.

The rearrangement uses TRBV6-5 and TRBJ2-7; maybe TRBD2 (7 bases). Trimming removed 0 bases at V and 5 bases at J, with 17 bases between. Germline CDR1 MNHEY, CDR2 SVGAGI. The CDR3 loop spans 16 amino acids. The CDR3 nucleotides read TGTGCCAGCAGTTACTCCGGGGGGCGCTTACCCAACGAGCAGTACTTC. It specifies CASSYSGGRLPNEQYF.

This clone has only a few counts. The genes are TRBV6-1 and TRBJ2-7, with D possibly TRBD2 on 6 matching bases. The V end was cut by 2 bases, the J end by 3 bases, with 11 bases between. CDR3 length: 14 amino acids. CDR1 and CDR2 from the germline V gene are MNHNS and SASEGT. The CDR3 reads CASSETLRDYEQYF. The CDR3 DNA reads TGTGCCAGCAGTGAAACGTTGCGGGACTACGAGCAGTACTTC.

This clone occurred a few times. The rearrangement joins TRBV29-1 to TRBJ2-3; D might be TRBD2 (6 bases). Trimming took 4 bases from V and 3 from J, leaving 17 bases between them. The CDR3 runs 15 residues. The germline CDR1 and CDR2 sequences are SQVTM and ANQGSEA. CDR3 sequence (DNA): TGCAGCGTTGGTCGGAGGGGATCTAGGACAGATACGCAGTATTTT. Its translation: CSVGRRGSRTDTQYF.

The rearrangement links TRBV27 to TRBJ2-3; TRBD1 aligns across 9 bases. V was clipped by 8 bases and J by 2 bases; unmatched bases: 8. The CDR3 runs 15 residues. CDR1 MNHEY and CDR2 SMNVEV come from the germline V gene (reference sequence). The DNA of the CDR3 is TGTGCCAGCGGGCGACAGGGGGAAATCACAGATACGCAGTATTTT. Its translation: CASGRQGEITDTQYF.

This clone was picked up one time. The rearrangement uses TRBV7-8 and TRBJ2-3; 9 bases agree with TRBD1. J was trimmed by 6 bases and V by 5 bases; bases with no gene match: 9. Germline-derived CDR1 and CDR2 are SGHVS and FQNEAQ. This CDR3 region has 15 residues. For the CDR3, the DNA is TGTGCCAGCAGCCTAAGGACAGGGGATAGGGATACGCAGTATTTT. Translation: CASSLRTGDRDTQYF.

This sequence joins TRBV5-1 and TRBJ2-5; D is perhaps TRBD2 (7 bases). Deletions cut 4 bases from V and 5 bases from J, with 21 bases between. CDR3 length: 16 residues. Germline lookup yields CDR1 SGHRS and CDR2 YFSETQ. CDR3 bases: TGCGCCAGCAGCCGGAGCGGGATAGGGGGAACGGAGACCCAGTACTTC. Amino acids: CASSRSGIGGTETQYF.

This clone was counted once. This chain uses TRBV9 with TRBJ1-2; a possible D gene is TRBD1 (5 bases). Germline V gene lookup returns CDR1 SGDLS and CDR2 YYNGEE. Deletions cut 6 bases from V and 7 bases from J, with 16 bases between. This CDR3 is built from 13 residues. The CDR3, as DNA: TGTGCCAGCACCCCGGGAGGGGACGGTGGCTACACCTTC. It yields the protein CASTPGGDGGYTF.

The chain combines TRBV6-6 with TRBJ2-1, with 7 bases matching TRBD1. Germline CDR1 reads MNHNY; CDR2 reads SVGAGI (reference sequence). The trim removed 6 bases at V and 0 bases at J, leaving 8 bases unmatched. The CDR3 spans 16 residues. The CDR3 protein is CASRSSTGSSYNEQFF. CDR3 sequence (DNA): TGTGCCAGCAGATCCTCGACAGGGAGCTCCTACAATGAGCAGTTCTTC.

In DNA, the CDR3 is TGCGCCAGCAGCTTGGGGACTAGCGGGAGGGCCTACAATGAGCAGTTCTTC. Protein: CASSLGTSGRAYNEQFF. This chain links TRBV5-1 with TRBJ2-1, with 15 bases lining up with TRBD2. CDR1 and CDR2 from the germline V gene are SGHRS and YFSETQ. The J segment lost 2 bases and the V segment lost 0 bases, leaving 0 bases of the junction unmatched. CDR3 length: 17 residues.

Written as DNA, the CDR3 is TGTGCCTGTTTACTAGCGGGATCCGCAGAGACCCAGTACTTC. It yields the protein CACLLAGSAETQYF. The V call is TRBV30, the J call TRBJ2-5; 10 bases agree with TRBD2. Trimming took 6 bases from V and 4 from J; bases not matched to a gene: 8. Germline loops: CDR1 GTSNPN, CDR2 SVGIG (reference sequence). This CDR3 region has 14 residues.

This clone was seen just once. The chain recombines TRBV28 with TRBJ1-2; D is possibly TRBD1 (6 bases). Trimming removed 6 bases at V and 8 bases at J, with 13 bases between. Germline V lookup: CDR1 MDHEN, CDR2 SYDVKM. The CDR3 is 12 residues long. CDR3 DNA sequence: TGTGCCAGCAGAGAAGGACAGAGCGGCTACACCTTC. Encoded protein: CASREGQSGYTF.

Only a few counts were recorded for this clone. The V and J genes are TRBV10-1 and TRBJ2-1; 8 bases line up with TRBD1. CDR3 size: 13 residues. J gave up 12 bases and V 5 bases, and 9 bases lay outside the gene matches. Germline V gene data show CDR1 as WNHNN and CDR2 as SYGVQD (reference sequence). The CDR3, as DNA: TGCGCCAGCAGTCGGGACAGGTTGGTCGGGCAGTTCTTC. Protein product: CASSRDRLVGQFF.

J is TRBJ2-7 and V is TRBV5-6, with 12 positions matching TRBD2. CDR1 SGHDT and CDR2 YYEEEE come from the germline V gene. The CDR3 runs to 15 residues. V was clipped by 4 bases and J by 1 base; unmatched bases: 3. CDR3 residues: CASSQLAGGSYEQYV. In DNA form, the CDR3 reads TGTGCCAGCAGCCAACTAGCGGGGGGTTCCTACGAGCAGTACGTC.